The 4 T cell receptor beta chains reported below all come from one sample, sequenced in a study of early T cells in non-severe SARS-CoV-2 infection. TCRdb ran MiXCR on the 5' RACE reads and lists one entry per CDR3 protein. The sample yields approximately 65,000 distinct CDR3 sequences, about 12% seen once. The sequenced sample was whole blood. These receptors were obtained from an adult who was a healthcare worker with PCR-confirmed SARS-CoV-2 infection or an uninfected control (not recorded which).

This clonotype appeared once. CDR3 DNA: TGCGCCAGCAGCTGGGGGCAGGGGAGCACTGAAGCTTTCTTT. This codes for CASSWGQGSTEAFF. The chain has TRBV5-1 and TRBJ1-1; perhaps TRBD1 as D (6 bases). Germline lookup yields CDR1 SGHRS and CDR2 YFSETQ. Trimming pared 3 bases from V and 4 bases from J, leaving 13 bases between. This CDR3 has 14 residues.

This clonotype turned up a few times. The chain carries TRBV30 and TRBJ1-4; D remains unclear. The germline V gene encodes CDR1 GTSNPN and CDR2 SVGIG (reference sequence). CDR3 length equals 11 residues. V lost 1 base to trimming and J lost 7 bases, with 4 bases between them. This chain's CDR3 is CAWSASEKLFF. The CDR3, as DNA: TGTGCCTGGAGTGCCAGTGAAAAACTGTTTTTT.

The table lists this clonotype with a few counts. The V call is TRBV11-2, the J call TRBJ2-1; 10 bases agree with TRBD2. This CDR3 comprises 18 residues. Trimming removed 5 bases from V and 1 base from J; junction bases left unmatched: 11. Germline CDR1 and CDR2: SGHAT and FQNNGV. The CDR3 protein is CASSPRTTSGVSYNEQFF. The DNA of the CDR3 is TGTGCCAGCAGCCCAAGGACTACTAGCGGGGTATCCTACAATGAGCAGTTCTTC. Looking up the rest from reference TRBV11-2 and TRBJ2-1 gives the full variable domain: EAGVAQSPRYKIIEKRQSVAFWCNPISGHATLYWYQQILGQGPKLLIQFQNNGVVDDSQLPKDRFSAERLKGVDSTLKIQPAKLEDSAVYLCASSPRTTSGVSYNEQFFGPGTRLTVL.

This clonotype turned up a few times. The V and J genes are TRBV7-6 and TRBJ1-3, with D tentatively TRBD1 (6 bases). This CDR3 has 18 amino acids. Germline V gives CDR1 SGHVS, CDR2 FNYEAQ. Trimming shortened V by 1 base and J by 7 bases, and 23 bases separated the two germline ends. CDR3 region: CASSLVAASEGVWNTIYF. The CDR3 DNA follows: TGTGCCAGCAGCTTAGTAGCCGCTTCAGAGGGGGTGTGGAACACCATATATTTT.